This is a list of T cell receptor beta chains from one sample in a study of regulatory T cells in long-lasting Graves disease. MiXCR, applied by TCRdb to the multiplex PCR reads, yields one record per CDR3 protein. The sample consists of a few hundred thousand distinct CDR3 sequences, 20% to 25% of them appearing once. Material: peripheral blood mononuclear cells (PBMCs), obtained when the disease was refractory, from a patient treated with antithyroid drugs. These receptors all stem from a female donor with Graves disease. CDR3s include the opening cysteine and the closing phenylalanine or tryptophan. A D gene is named only where the DNA matches it firmly. Expanded clones are given a class, and other clones once, few, many or no size at all.

d_call	v_call	clone_size	cdr3_length	j_call	cdr3_nt	cdr3_aa
TRBD2	TRBV20-1	NA	18	TRBJ2-3	TGCAGTGCCAAAGGTCGGGAAAGGGGCGGCCTAGCGGGAGATACGCAGTATTTT	CSAKGRERGGLAGDTQYF
TRBD1	TRBV6-2/TRBV6-3	many	15	TRBJ2-4	TGTGCCAGCAGACCGGACAGGGTAGCCAAAAACATTCAGTACTTC	CASRPDRVAKNIQYF
NA	TRBV6-5	NA	14	TRBJ1-2	TGTGCCAGCAGTTTCCGTTCAGGGAGGTATGGCTACACCTTC	CASSFRSGRYGYTF
NA	TRBV18	NA	15	TRBJ1-1	TGTGCCAGCTCACCCCAAGGAGGGCAAGACACTGAAGCTTTCTTT	CASSPQGGQDTEAFF
NA	TRBV3-1	NA	14	TRBJ1-5	TGTGCCAGCAGCCAAGATCTTGCCAATCAGCCCCAGCATTTT	CASSQDLANQPQHF
NA	TRBV29-1	few	12	TRBJ1-2	TGCAGCGTTAGAAGGGTTGTAGAAGGCTACACCTTC	CSVRRVVEGYTF
TRBD2	TRBV6-2/TRBV6-3	NA	18	TRBJ2-4	TGTGCCAGCAGTCCAACGCAACTAGCGTCAAGCTCCTACAATGAGCAGTACTTC	CASSPTQLASSSYNEQYF
NA	TRBV11-2	many	15	TRBJ2-5	TGTGCCAGCAGCTTATCCGGGTCTCAACGGGAGACCCAGTACTTC	CASSLSGSQRETQYF
TRBD1	TRBV5-1	once	15	TRBJ1-1	TGCGCCAGCAGCAATGGTTGGGACAGGGGCGCTGAAGCTTTCTTT	CASSNGWDRGAEAFF
NA	TRBV6-2/TRBV6-3	few	13	TRBJ1-5	TGTGCCAGCAGTTACCTCGGAAATCAGCCCCAGCATTTT	CASSYLGNQPQHF
NA	TRBV11-1	NA	13	TRBJ1-1	TGTGCCAGCAACCTGGTGGGAGGGACTGAAGCTTTCTTT	CASNLVGGTEAFF